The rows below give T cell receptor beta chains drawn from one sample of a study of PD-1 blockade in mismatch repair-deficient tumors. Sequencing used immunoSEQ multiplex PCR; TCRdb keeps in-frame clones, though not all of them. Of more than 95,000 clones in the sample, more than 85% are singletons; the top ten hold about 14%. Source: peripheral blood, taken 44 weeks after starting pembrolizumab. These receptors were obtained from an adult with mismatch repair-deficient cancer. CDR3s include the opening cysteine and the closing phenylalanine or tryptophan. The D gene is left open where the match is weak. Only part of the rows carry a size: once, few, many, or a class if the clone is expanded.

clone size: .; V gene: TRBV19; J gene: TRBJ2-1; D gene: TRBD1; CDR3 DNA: TGTGCCAGTAGTATCCGGGACAGGGAGGGAAGTGAGCAGTTCTTC; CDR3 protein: CASSIRDREGSEQFF
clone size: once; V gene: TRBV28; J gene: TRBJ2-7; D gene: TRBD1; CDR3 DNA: TGTGCCAGCAGATCCTACCCCGGGACAGCCAGCTCCTACGAGCAGTACTTC; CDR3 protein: CASRSYPGTASSYEQYF
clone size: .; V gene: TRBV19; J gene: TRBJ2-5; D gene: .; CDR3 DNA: TGTGCCAGTAGTATGGGGCGAGTTGGAACGTACCAAGAGACCCAGTACTTC; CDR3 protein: CASSMGRVGTYQETQYF
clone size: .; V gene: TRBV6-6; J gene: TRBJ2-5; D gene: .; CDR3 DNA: TGTGCCAGCAGTTATCTAGGGTGGGGAGAGACCCAGTACTTC; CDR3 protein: CASSYLGWGETQYF
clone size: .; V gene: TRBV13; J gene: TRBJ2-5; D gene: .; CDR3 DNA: TGTGCCAGCAGCTTAGTGAACCGTCAAGAGACCCAGTACTTC; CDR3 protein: CASSLVNRQETQYF
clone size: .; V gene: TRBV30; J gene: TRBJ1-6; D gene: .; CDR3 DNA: TGTGCCTGGAGAGTTCTTAATAATTCACCCCTCCACTTT; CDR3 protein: CAWRVLNNSPLHF
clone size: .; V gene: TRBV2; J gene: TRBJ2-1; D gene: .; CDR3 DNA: TGTGCCAGCAGTCGAAGGTACCCCAGGCTAGTGTCCTACAATGAGCAGTTCTTC; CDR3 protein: CASSRRYPRLVSYNEQFF
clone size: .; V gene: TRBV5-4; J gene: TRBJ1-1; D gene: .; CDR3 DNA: TGTGCCAGCAGCCTTCGGGGGGCGATGAACACTGAAGCTTTCTTT; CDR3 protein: CASSLRGAMNTEAFF
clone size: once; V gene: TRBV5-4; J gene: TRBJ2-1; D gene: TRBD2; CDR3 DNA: TGTGCCAGCAGCGTGTTCCCCTCCCCATTAGCGGGAAAGCAGTTCTTC; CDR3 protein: CASSVFPSPLAGKQFF
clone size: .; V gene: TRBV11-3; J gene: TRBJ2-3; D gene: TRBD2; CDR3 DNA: TGTGCCAGCAGCTTAGATGGTCGGCTAGCGGGATGGGATACGCAGTATTTT; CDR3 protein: CASSLDGRLAGWDTQYF
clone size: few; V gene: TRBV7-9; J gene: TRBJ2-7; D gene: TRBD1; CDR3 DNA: TGTGCCAGCAGCCCCCCCGGGACAGGAACCTACGAGCAGTACTTC; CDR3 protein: CASSPPGTGTYEQYF
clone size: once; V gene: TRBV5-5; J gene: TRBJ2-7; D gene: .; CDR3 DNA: TGTGCCAGCAGTAGAACAGGGTGGGCCACTTACGAGCAGTACTTC; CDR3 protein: CASSRTGWATYEQYF
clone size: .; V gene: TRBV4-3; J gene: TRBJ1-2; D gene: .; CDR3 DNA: TGCGCCAGCAGCCAAGATCCCGCGGGGGTGGATGGCTACACCTTC; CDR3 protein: CASSQDPAGVDGYTF
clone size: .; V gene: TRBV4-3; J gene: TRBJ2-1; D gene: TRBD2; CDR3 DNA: TGCGCCAGCAGCCATTTTGGATGGCGGGAGACCCCCTACAATGAGCAGTTCTTC; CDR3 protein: CASSHFGWRETPYNEQFF
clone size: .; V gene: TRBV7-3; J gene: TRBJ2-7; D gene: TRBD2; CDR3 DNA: TGTGCCAGCAGCTTATGCCCTGGGACTAGCAGATACTACGAGCAGTACTTC; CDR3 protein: CASSLCPGTSRYYEQYF